These 15 T cell receptor beta chains originate from one sample sequenced in a study of CD8 T cells in Susac syndrome (dated by TCRdb to about 2019). Receptor libraries were prepared by the immunoSEQ multiplex PCR assay. RNA was extracted using the RNeasy kit, and about 0.45 to 1 microgram was reverse transcribed with random hexamers. In TCRdb, the public reads were trimmed at Q25 with fastp and aligned with MiXCR, with productive beta chains retained. One record per CDR3 amino acid sequence lists the most common genes and DNA. In all, the sample holds around 120,000 distinct CDR3 sequences, and 90% to 95% of those were seen once. Of the sample, approximately 0.097% is held by the ten largest clones. The sequencing sample was made of CD4+ T cells from PBMCs. Receptors were obtained from a human donor with multiple sclerosis.

CDR3 sequence: CASSPTGTGGNQPQHF. CDR3 DNA: TGTGCCAGCAGTCCCACCGGGACAGGGGGTAATCAGCCCCAGCATTTT. This chain connects TRBV12-3 or TRBV12-4 to TRBJ1-5, with 11 nucleotides matching TRBD1. This CDR3 spans 16 amino acids. Trimming cost V 5 bases and J 4 bases; bases outside gene matches: 7.

The chain joins TRBV6-1 to TRBJ2-4, with D possibly called TRBD1 or TRBD2 (6 bases each). This CDR3 contains 16 residues. The V end lost 4 bases, the J end lost 0 bases, and 13 bases lay between the germline ends. Germline assignment: CDR1 MNHNS and CDR2 SASEGT. The CDR3 spells CASSAPGGLAKNIQYF. The CDR3 DNA follows: TGTGCCAGCAGTGCCCCCGGGGGCCTAGCCAAAAACATTCAGTACTTC.

This clonotype occurred once. The chain couples TRBV7-2 to TRBJ2-2; D not certain. Germline CDR1 SGHTA, CDR2 FQGNSA. The V end lost 11 bases, the J end lost 4 bases, and 14 bases lay between the germline ends. This CDR3 is built from 13 residues. CDR3 amino acids: CAVGQSPTGELFF. For the CDR3, the DNA is TGTGCCGTTGGTCAATCACCCACCGGGGAGCTGTTTTTT.

This chain links TRBV30 with TRBJ2-5; no definite D call. Trimming cost V 2 bases and J 4 bases, with 20 bases left between them. The CDR3 has 16 residues. Looked up from germline, CDR1 is GTSNPN and CDR2 is SVGIG (reference sequence). CDR3 sequence: CAWSKGLGSVRETQYF. CDR3 DNA: TGTGCCTGGAGTAAGGGATTAGGATCCGTACGAGAGACCCAGTACTTC. Filled out from reference TRBV30 and TRBJ2-5, the complete variable domain reads SQTIHQWPATLVQPVGSPLSLECTVEGTSNPNLYWYRQAAGRGLQLLFYSVGIGQISSEVPQNLSASRPQDRQFILSSKKLLLSDSGFYLCAWSKGLGSVRETQYFGPGTRLLVL.

The chain carries TRBV9 and TRBJ2-3, with D maybe TRBD2 (6 bases). The V end was cut by 0 bases, the J end by 2 bases, with 16 bases between. The CDR3 totals 17 residues. CDR1 is SGDLS and CDR2 is YYNGEE in the germline V gene. CDR3 amino acids: CASSVGTSRGSTDTQYF. The CDR3 bases are TGTGCCAGCAGCGTAGGAACCTCGCGGGGCTCCACAGATACGCAGTATTTT.

This chain uses TRBV12-3 or TRBV12-4 with TRBJ2-4; TRBD1 might be the D (5 bases). The CDR3 totals 15 residues. Trimming cost V 4 bases and J 3 bases, with 13 bases left between them. CDR3 nucleotide sequence: TGTGCCAGCAGTTCCTTGGGGCTCGACAAAAACATTCAGTACTTC. This codes for CASSSLGLDKNIQYF.

In DNA form, the CDR3 reads TGTGCCAGCAGCCTCTCCTCGGCTAATAACTATGGCTACACCTTC. It is translated as CASSLSSANNYGYTF. This chain uses TRBV3-1 with TRBJ1-2, with D hard to call. Germline CDR1 LGHDT, CDR2 YNNKEL (reference sequence). V dropped 4 bases and J dropped 1 base, with 13 bases sitting between them. The CDR3 sequence is 15 residues long.

The rearrangement links TRBV7-9 to TRBJ2-7; D remains ambiguous. With 4 bases removed from V and 5 bases from J, the gap between germline ends came to 9 bases. Germline CDR1 reads SEHNR; CDR2 reads FQNEAQ (reference sequence). This CDR3 spans 12 amino acids. In DNA, the CDR3 is TGTGCCAGCAGCTCGAGGATCCACGAGCAGTACTTC. It is translated as CASSSRIHEQYF.

This sequence joins TRBV6-2 or TRBV6-3 and TRBJ1-1; perhaps TRBD1 as D (5 bases). Trimming pared 7 bases from V and 1 base from J, leaving 16 bases between. Per the germline V gene, CDR1 is MNHEY and CDR2 is SVGEGT. The CDR3 runs to 15 residues. CDR3 amino acids: CASTGSGRRNTEAFF. The CDR3 bases are TGTGCCAGCACCGGCTCGGGACGCAGGAACACTGAAGCTTTCTTT.

The rearrangement joins TRBV6-6 to TRBJ1-1, with no clear D. Trimming pared 6 bases from V and 11 bases from J, leaving 16 bases between. CDR1 is MNHNY and CDR2 is SVGAGI in the germline V gene (reference sequence). The CDR3 spans 12 residues. The CDR3 is CASSPAGLGAFF. The CDR3 DNA reads as TGTGCCAGCAGCCCAGCCGGACTCGGGGCTTTCTTT.

The chain has TRBV19 and TRBJ2-3, with D perhaps TRBD2 (5 bases). The CDR3 totals 14 residues. The germline V gene has CDR1 LNHDA and CDR2 SQIVND (reference sequence). With 5 bases removed from V and 1 base from J, the gap between germline ends came to 10 bases. This CDR3 reads CASSQRPRTDTQYF. CDR3 coding DNA: TGTGCCAGTAGTCAGCGGCCCCGCACAGATACGCAGTATTTT. Combining the CDR3 with reference TRBV19 and TRBJ2-3 gives the whole variable domain DGGITQSPKYLFRKEGQNVTLSCEQNLNHDAMYWYRQDPGQGLRLIYYSQIVNDFQKGDIAEGYSVSREKKESFPLTVTSAQKNPTAFYLCASSQRPRTDTQYFGPGTRLTVL.

This rearrangement joins TRBV10-3 to TRBJ2-5, with D tentatively TRBD2 (6 bases). Per germline, CDR1 ENHRY and CDR2 SYGVKD. The CDR3 loop spans 11 amino acids. V lost 6 bases and J lost 4, with 6 bases in between. The CDR3 loop reads CAIRGGETQYF. The CDR3 DNA sequence: TGTGCCATCAGGGGAGGAGAGACCCAGTACTTC.

The rearrangement joins TRBV7-3 to TRBJ2-1, with 13 bases matching TRBD2. The CDR3 is made up of 15 amino acids. Germline CDR1 SGHTA, CDR2 FQGTGA. V lost 5 bases to trimming and J lost 7 bases; unmatched junction nucleotides: 5. The CDR3 here is CASSPTSGGANEQFF. The CDR3 region has the DNA TGTGCCAGCAGCCCCACTAGCGGGGGGGCGAATGAGCAGTTCTTC.

This clonotype was recorded only once. J is TRBJ1-6 and V is TRBV2, with no clear D. Between the trimmed V and J ends, which lost 10 bases and 9 bases, there was a span of 10 bases. Germline values: CDR1 SNHLY, CDR2 FYNNEI. This CDR3 has 11 residues. In DNA, the CDR3 is TGTGCCACTCGCTACAGTTCACCCCTCCACTTT. Protein sequence: CATRYSSPLHF.

V usage is TRBV6-2 or TRBV6-3 and J usage is TRBJ2-5, with 12 bases aligning to TRBD1. In germline, CDR1 is MNHEY, CDR2 SVGEGT. Trimming at V came to 6 bases and at J to 5 bases, leaving 4 bases not matched to a gene. The CDR3 contains 14 residues. CDR3 bases: TGTGCCAGCAGGGGACAGGGGGCGACTGAGACCCAGTACTTC. Amino acids: CASRGQGATETQYF.